Listed below are T cell receptor beta chains from one sample, sequenced in a study of blood T cell repertoires in COVID-19. The data were produced by immunoSEQ multiplex PCR, yet TCRdb's version contains in-frame clones alone and is incomplete. Of roughly 180,000 clones in the sample, 76% were seen once. The material sequenced was peripheral blood. These TCRs come from a woman aged 45-65 years with active or convalescent COVID-19. The CDR3 runs from the conserved cysteine through the conserved F or W. Each record gives: J gene, V gene, D gene, clone size, CDR3 protein, CDR3 DNA. D genes are given only for firm matches. Only some rows state a clone size, as once, few, many or a class for expanded clones.

J gene: TRBJ1-2; V gene: TRBV14; D gene: -; clone size: few; CDR3 protein: CASSQVAHYGYTF; CDR3 DNA: TGTGCCAGCAGCCAAGTGGCCCACTATGGCTACACCTTC
J gene: TRBJ2-3; V gene: TRBV25-1; D gene: -; clone size: -; CDR3 protein: CASSEYRQRSTQYF; CDR3 DNA: TGTGCCAGCAGTGAATATAGGCAGCGGAGTACGCAGTATTTT
J gene: TRBJ1-2; V gene: TRBV20-1; D gene: -; clone size: -; CDR3 protein: CSAPGLVGFTF; CDR3 DNA: TGCAGTGCTCCGGGACTCGTCGGGTTCACCTTC
J gene: TRBJ2-2; V gene: TRBV5-4; D gene: TRBD2; clone size: -; CDR3 protein: CASSLEGGRAPGELFF; CDR3 DNA: TGTGCCAGCAGCTTGGAGGGCGGGAGGGCCCCCGGGGAGCTGTTTTTT
J gene: TRBJ1-1; V gene: TRBV29-1; D gene: -; clone size: few; CDR3 protein: CSVSGRGTEAFF; CDR3 DNA: TGCAGCGTTTCCGGGAGGGGGACTGAAGCTTTCTTT
J gene: TRBJ2-2; V gene: TRBV7-7; D gene: TRBD2; clone size: few; CDR3 protein: CASSQSGRADTGELFF; CDR3 DNA: TGTGCCAGCAGCCAAAGCGGGAGGGCCGACACCGGGGAGCTGTTTTTT
J gene: TRBJ1-6; V gene: TRBV27; D gene: TRBD1; clone size: -; CDR3 protein: CASSPGTGAIGPLHF; CDR3 DNA: TGTGCCAGCAGTCCCGGGACAGGTGCAATTGGGCCCCTCCACTTT
J gene: TRBJ2-2; V gene: TRBV4-3; D gene: TRBD2; clone size: -; CDR3 protein: CASSQEAGANTGELFF; CDR3 DNA: TGCGCCAGCAGCCAAGAAGCGGGGGCAAACACCGGGGAGCTGTTTTTT
J gene: TRBJ2-1; V gene: TRBV6-5; D gene: -; clone size: -; CDR3 protein: CASSQTRGKEHEQFF; CDR3 DNA: TGTGCCAGCAGCCAGACGAGAGGGAAGGAGCATGAGCAGTTCTTC
J gene: TRBJ2-6; V gene: TRBV4-2; D gene: -; clone size: -; CDR3 protein: CASSQVGGSGANVLTF; CDR3 DNA: TGTGCCAGCAGCCAAGTAGGAGGCTCTGGGGCCAACGTCCTGACTTTC
J gene: TRBJ2-3; V gene: TRBV6-2/TRBV6-3; D gene: TRBD2; clone size: -; CDR3 protein: CASSPGTSQGTQYF; CDR3 DNA: TGTGCCAGCAGCCCCGGGACTAGCCAGGGTACGCAGTATTTT
J gene: TRBJ1-4; V gene: TRBV21-1; D gene: -; clone size: -; CDR3 protein: CASSAGTGDEKLFF; CDR3 DNA: TGTGCCAGCAGCGCCGGGACAGGGGACGAAAAACTGTTTTTT
J gene: TRBJ2-1; V gene: TRBV4-3; D gene: -; clone size: -; CDR3 protein: CASSQDRPISSSYNEQFF; CDR3 DNA: TGCGCCAGCAGCCAAGATCGCCCCATTAGTAGCTCCTACAATGAGCAGTTCTTC
J gene: TRBJ2-1; V gene: TRBV9; D gene: -; clone size: -; CDR3 protein: CASSVGHPSYNEQFF; CDR3 DNA: TGTGCCAGCAGCGTAGGTCATCCCTCCTACAATGAGCAGTTCTTC
J gene: TRBJ2-1; V gene: TRBV5-5; D gene: TRBD2; clone size: -; CDR3 protein: CASSFSGGGQFF; CDR3 DNA: TGTGCCAGCAGCTTTAGCGGGGGGGGGCAGTTCTTC
J gene: TRBJ1-4; V gene: TRBV30; D gene: TRBD1; clone size: -; CDR3 protein: CAWETTGGSGKLFF; CDR3 DNA: TGTGCCTGGGAGACGACAGGGGGATCGGGAAAACTGTTTTTT
J gene: TRBJ1-4; V gene: TRBV19; D gene: -; clone size: once; CDR3 protein: CASKDSPNEKLFF; CDR3 DNA: TGTGCCAGTAAGGACAGTCCTAATGAAAAACTGTTTTTT
J gene: TRBJ1-5; V gene: TRBV4-2; D gene: -; clone size: -; CDR3 protein: CASSQEYRQGRPQHF; CDR3 DNA: TGTGCCAGCAGCCAAGAGTATCGGCAGGGAAGGCCCCAGCATTTT
J gene: TRBJ2-1; V gene: TRBV7-2; D gene: -; clone size: -; CDR3 protein: CASSHPLGQGNNEQFF; CDR3 DNA: TGTGCCAGCAGTCATCCGTTGGGGCAGGGAAACAATGAGCAGTTCTTC
J gene: TRBJ2-1; V gene: TRBV6-5; D gene: -; clone size: many; CDR3 protein: CASSYKAGSSYNEQFF; CDR3 DNA: TGTGCCAGCAGTTACAAGGCGGGTAGCTCCTACAATGAGCAGTTCTTC
J gene: TRBJ2-1; V gene: TRBV9; D gene: TRBD2; clone size: -; CDR3 protein: CASSVGTSSYNEQFF; CDR3 DNA: TGTGCCAGCAGCGTAGGGACTAGCTCCTACAATGAGCAGTTCTTC
J gene: TRBJ1-1; V gene: TRBV7-9; D gene: -; clone size: -; CDR3 protein: CASSLQGNLNTEAFF; CDR3 DNA: TGTGCCAGCAGCTTACAGGGAAACTTGAACACTGAAGCTTTCTTT
J gene: TRBJ2-7; V gene: TRBV30; D gene: TRBD1; clone size: -; CDR3 protein: CAWSVLPGTAYEQYF; CDR3 DNA: TGTGCCTGGAGTGTACTCCCCGGGACAGCCTACGAGCAGTACTTC
J gene: TRBJ1-1; V gene: TRBV28; D gene: TRBD1; clone size: -; CDR3 protein: CASSRTGGRAFF; CDR3 DNA: TGTGCCAGCAGCAGGACAGGGGGACGGGCTTTCTTT
J gene: TRBJ2-7; V gene: TRBV7-9; D gene: TRBD1; clone size: -; CDR3 protein: CASSGQGSGEQYF; CDR3 DNA: TGTGCCAGCAGTGGACAGGGCAGTGGCGAGCAGTACTTC
J gene: TRBJ1-1; V gene: TRBV6-5; D gene: -; clone size: few; CDR3 protein: CASSQGRRTEAFF; CDR3 DNA: TGTGCCAGCAGTCAGGGCCGGCGCACTGAAGCTTTCTTT
J gene: TRBJ2-2; V gene: TRBV5-1; D gene: TRBD1; clone size: -; CDR3 protein: CASTPSGTGRTGELFF; CDR3 DNA: TGCGCCAGCACCCCTTCCGGGACAGGGCGGACCGGGGAGCTGTTTTTT
J gene: TRBJ1-4; V gene: TRBV15; D gene: -; clone size: -; CDR3 protein: CAFQGQSNEKLFF; CDR3 DNA: TGTGCCTTCCAGGGACAATCTAATGAAAAACTGTTTTTT
J gene: TRBJ1-4; V gene: TRBV9; D gene: -; clone size: -; CDR3 protein: CASSVGSSEGKLFF; CDR3 DNA: TGTGCCAGCTCCGTAGGGTCCTCGGAGGGGAAACTGTTTTTT
J gene: TRBJ2-5; V gene: TRBV7-2; D gene: TRBD1; clone size: -; CDR3 protein: CASSLQGAGETQYF; CDR3 DNA: TGTGCCAGCAGCTTACAGGGGGCGGGAGAGACCCAGTACTTC
J gene: TRBJ1-5; V gene: TRBV7-2; D gene: -; clone size: -; CDR3 protein: CASSASGTPYSNQPQHF; CDR3 DNA: TGTGCCAGCAGCGCGTCCGGGACACCTTATAGCAATCAGCCCCAGCATTTT
J gene: TRBJ2-7; V gene: TRBV6-5; D gene: -; clone size: -; CDR3 protein: CASRGLGLAGEQYF; CDR3 DNA: TGTGCCAGCAGAGGGCTGGGACTGGCGGGGGAGCAGTACTTC
J gene: TRBJ2-7; V gene: TRBV6-1; D gene: TRBD1; clone size: few; CDR3 protein: CASSELPGQGAHEQYF; CDR3 DNA: TGTGCCAGCAGTGAACTCCCGGGACAGGGGGCCCACGAGCAGTACTTC
J gene: TRBJ2-2; V gene: TRBV6-5; D gene: -; clone size: -; CDR3 protein: CASSYASGLPGELFF; CDR3 DNA: TGTGCCAGCAGTTACGCTAGTGGACTCCCCGGGGAGCTGTTTTTT
J gene: TRBJ1-6; V gene: TRBV7-6; D gene: -; clone size: -; CDR3 protein: CASSPGSGNNSPLHF; CDR3 DNA: TGTGCCAGCAGCCCTGGGTCAGGGAATAATTCACCCCTCCACTTT
J gene: TRBJ2-3; V gene: TRBV29-1; D gene: -; clone size: -; CDR3 protein: CSVARQGPTDTQYF; CDR3 DNA: TGCAGCGTTGCTAGGCAGGGGCCCACAGATACGCAGTATTTT
J gene: TRBJ1-1; V gene: TRBV9; D gene: TRBD1; clone size: few; CDR3 protein: CASSPAEGTGKEAFF; CDR3 DNA: TGTGCCAGCAGCCCAGCCGAGGGGACAGGGAAAGAAGCTTTCTTT
J gene: TRBJ1-4; V gene: TRBV11-2; D gene: TRBD1; clone size: -; CDR3 protein: CASSLIGINGQAPEKLFF; CDR3 DNA: TGTGCCAGCAGCTTAATAGGGATTAATGGACAGGCCCCGGAAAAACTGTTTTTT
J gene: TRBJ1-1; V gene: TRBV5-6; D gene: -; clone size: -; CDR3 protein: CASSVRGSSLDTEAFF; CDR3 DNA: TGTGCCAGCAGCGTCAGGGGATCTTCTTTAGACACTGAAGCTTTCTTT
J gene: TRBJ1-4; V gene: TRBV19; D gene: -; clone size: -; CDR3 protein: CASSTYRVGELFF; CDR3 DNA: TGTGCCAGTAGTACCTACAGGGTTGGGGAACTGTTTTTT
J gene: TRBJ2-1; V gene: TRBV28; D gene: -; clone size: many; CDR3 protein: CASSYGGGPYNEQFF; CDR3 DNA: TGTGCCAGCAGTTACGGAGGCGGCCCCTACAATGAGCAGTTCTTC
J gene: TRBJ2-1; V gene: TRBV5-6; D gene: -; clone size: -; CDR3 protein: CASSLSGAPPNEQFF; CDR3 DNA: TGTGCCAGCAGCTTGTCAGGGGCCCCTCCCAATGAGCAGTTCTTC
J gene: TRBJ2-1; V gene: TRBV7-8; D gene: TRBD2; clone size: -; CDR3 protein: CASSLTTSGTIF; CDR3 DNA: TGTGCCAGCAGCCTTACGACTAGCGGGACAATCTTC
J gene: TRBJ2-7; V gene: TRBV10-3; D gene: TRBD2; clone size: -; CDR3 protein: CAIRFGAGGSEQYF; CDR3 DNA: TGTGCCATCAGGTTCGGAGCGGGAGGAAGCGAGCAGTACTTC
J gene: TRBJ2-2; V gene: TRBV4-1; D gene: -; clone size: -; CDR3 protein: CASSQDSVETRELFF; CDR3 DNA: TGCGCCAGCAGCCAAGATAGTGTAGAGACTAGGGAGCTGTTTTTT
J gene: TRBJ2-6; V gene: TRBV19; D gene: TRBD1; clone size: once; CDR3 protein: CASSPRQGQQAGANVLTF; CDR3 DNA: TGTGCCAGTAGTCCACGACAGGGCCAACAGGCTGGGGCCAACGTCCTGACTTTC
J gene: TRBJ1-1; V gene: TRBV7-3; D gene: -; clone size: -; CDR3 protein: CASSLTRGNTEAFF; CDR3 DNA: TGTGCCAGCAGCTTAACCAGGGGGAACACTGAAGCTTTCTTT
J gene: TRBJ2-5; V gene: TRBV5-4; D gene: TRBD1; clone size: -; CDR3 protein: CASSGLRKGAFQETQYF; CDR3 DNA: TGTGCCAGCAGCGGATTGCGAAAGGGGGCATTCCAAGAGACCCAGTACTTC
J gene: TRBJ1-1; V gene: TRBV7-8; D gene: -; clone size: -; CDR3 protein: CASSSREGPEAFF; CDR3 DNA: TGTGCCAGCAGCAGCCGGGAGGGCCCTGAAGCTTTCTTT
J gene: TRBJ2-3; V gene: TRBV7-2; D gene: TRBD2; clone size: -; CDR3 protein: CASSLLGPAGFTDTQYF; CDR3 DNA: TGTGCCAGCAGCTTACTCGGCCCAGCGGGGTTCACAGATACGCAGTATTTT
J gene: TRBJ1-1; V gene: TRBV18; D gene: -; clone size: few; CDR3 protein: CASSPPDRNTEAFF; CDR3 DNA: TGTGCCAGCTCTCCGCCTGACAGAAACACTGAAGCTTTCTTT